This paragraph covers one TCR beta chain sequence. As yet, its antigen is unknown. The V gene's germline CDR1 is SNHLY and CDR2 FYNNEI. This CDR3 region has 15 residues. V was trimmed by 6 bases and J by 1 base, leaving 15 bases between them. Following RNA extraction, reverse transcription yielded cDNA that acted as the sequencing template. The assay was immunoSEQ multiplex PCR, and TCRdb's table has in-frame clones only and misses some. The data contain some 11,000 clones, 50% to 65% of them singletons. The study team obtained lesional scalp punch biopsies and peripheral blood from alopecia areata patients. These data come from a study of CD8+ T cells in alopecia areata. Overall study context: Tofacitinib was taken orally by treated patients, and the dose was 5 to 10 mg twice daily. Study-wide findings and caveats: Tissue-resident alphabeta T cells belonging to normal skin likewise get sequenced within scalp specimens. With patients, TCR sharing proved less clear than in mice, a difference possibly related to HLA. Alopecia totalis/universalis scalp especially showed more expanded CD8+ clones than normal scalp.

The rearrangement links TRBV2 to TRBJ2-5, with D possibly being TRBD2 (5 bases). Sequences were obtained from skin. The TCR comes from a human donor with alopecia areata. The CDR3 reads CASRAFITSQETQYF. The DNA for the CDR3 is TGTGCCAGCAGGGCGTTTATCACTAGCCAAGAGACCCAGTACTTC.